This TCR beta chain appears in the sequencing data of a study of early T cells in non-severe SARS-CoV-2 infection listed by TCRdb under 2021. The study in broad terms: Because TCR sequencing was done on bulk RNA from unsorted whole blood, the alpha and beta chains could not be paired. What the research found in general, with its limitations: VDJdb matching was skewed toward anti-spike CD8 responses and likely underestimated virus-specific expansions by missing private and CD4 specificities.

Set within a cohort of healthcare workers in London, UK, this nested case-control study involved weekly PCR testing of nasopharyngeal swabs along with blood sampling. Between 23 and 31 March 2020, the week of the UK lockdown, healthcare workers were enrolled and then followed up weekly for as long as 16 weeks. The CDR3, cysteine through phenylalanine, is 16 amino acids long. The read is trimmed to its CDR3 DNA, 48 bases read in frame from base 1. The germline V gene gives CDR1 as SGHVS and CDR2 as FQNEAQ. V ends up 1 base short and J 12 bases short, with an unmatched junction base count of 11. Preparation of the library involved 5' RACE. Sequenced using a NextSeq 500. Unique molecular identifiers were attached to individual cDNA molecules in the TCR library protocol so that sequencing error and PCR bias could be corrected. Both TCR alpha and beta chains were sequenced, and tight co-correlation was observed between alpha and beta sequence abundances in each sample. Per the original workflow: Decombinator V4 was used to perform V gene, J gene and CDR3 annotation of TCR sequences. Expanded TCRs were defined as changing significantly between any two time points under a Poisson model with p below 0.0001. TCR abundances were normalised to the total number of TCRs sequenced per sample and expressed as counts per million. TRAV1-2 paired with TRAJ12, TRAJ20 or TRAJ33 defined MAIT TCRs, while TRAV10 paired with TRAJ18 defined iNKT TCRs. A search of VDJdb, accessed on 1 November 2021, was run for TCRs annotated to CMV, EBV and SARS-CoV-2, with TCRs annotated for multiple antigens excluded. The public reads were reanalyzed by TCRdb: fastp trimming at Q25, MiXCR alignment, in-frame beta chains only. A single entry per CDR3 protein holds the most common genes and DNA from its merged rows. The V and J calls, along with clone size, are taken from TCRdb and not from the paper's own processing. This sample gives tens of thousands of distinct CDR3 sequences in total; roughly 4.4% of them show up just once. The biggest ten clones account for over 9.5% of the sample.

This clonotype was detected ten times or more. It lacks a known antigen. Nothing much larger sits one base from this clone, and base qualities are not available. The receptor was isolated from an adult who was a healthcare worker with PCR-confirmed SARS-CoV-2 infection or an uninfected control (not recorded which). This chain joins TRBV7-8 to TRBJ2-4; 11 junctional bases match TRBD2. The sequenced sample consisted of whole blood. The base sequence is TGTGCCAGCAGCTTAGAAACTAGCGGGAGTAGGGGGCATCAGTACTTC. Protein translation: CASSLETSGSRGHQYF.